The source of this T cell receptor beta chain is a study of blood T cells in healthy people across ages. Alongside a J-beta primer mix, a sample-barcoded 5' primer served in a second PCR lasting about 7 to 12 cycles. Individual samples furnished no less than 2.5 million CDR3-containing paired-end reads apiece. TCRdb analysed the 5' RACE reads with MiXCR anew, one entry per CDR3 protein. The sample shows 1,300,000 or so distinct CDR3 sequences, roughly 64% of them seen only once. Trimming left V 6 bases short and J 4 bases short, with 12 bases between. The CDR3 covers 13 residues. Notes on the study in general: A strong correlation was found between TCR beta diversity and the percentage of naive T cells. With age, beta diversity per million T cells declined roughly linearly, significantly by 40.

No fewer than 5.5 micrograms of total RNA were isolated from every sample. Concerning this clonotype: As yet, its antigen is unknown.

This TCR was recovered from a man younger than 35 in good health. This chain links TRBV12-3 or TRBV12-4 with TRBJ1-2; D possibly corresponds to TRBD1 (5 bases). Sequenced: blood. CDR3 nucleotides: TGTGCCAGCAGCTTACAGGAACCCTATGGCTACACCTTC. Residues: CASSLQEPYGYTF.